This passage covers 7 T cell receptor beta chains from one sample sequenced in a study of T cells after yellow fever vaccination. TCRdb ran MiXCR on the 5' RACE reads and lists one entry per CDR3 protein. The sample includes just under 600,000 distinct CDR3 sequences, roughly 14% of them seen just once. Source: PBMCs, taken on the day of the yellow fever booster vaccination. The receptors here all came from a man aged 30 to 39 who received the YFV17D yellow fever vaccine.

This clonotype has more than one count but fewer than ten. This chain links TRBV20-1 with TRBJ2-1; D may be TRBD2 (6 bases). The CDR3 is made up of 15 amino acids. V lost 4 bases and J lost 3, with 16 bases in between. Germline CDR1 reads DFQATT; CDR2 reads SNEGSKA (reference sequence). The CDR3 sequence: CSATPSGFNYNEQFF. The CDR3 DNA reads TGCAGTGCTACCCCCAGCGGGTTTAACTACAATGAGCAGTTCTTC.

The sample holds a few counts of this clonotype. The chain couples TRBV6-1 to TRBJ1-3; D not certain. Looked up from germline, CDR1 is MNHNS and CDR2 is SASEGT. V lost 8 bases and J lost 0, with 14 bases in between. The CDR3 has 15 residues. The CDR3 spells CASGSVWDSGNTIYF. The CDR3 DNA reads as TGTGCCAGCGGGTCAGTTTGGGACTCTGGAAACACCATATATTTT.

V and J are TRBV6-1 and TRBJ2-2; 10 positions agree with TRBD2. This CDR3 is 14 amino acids long. The germline CDR1 and CDR2 sequences are MNHNS and SASEGT. V shed 5 bases, J shed 6 bases, and the junction held 3 bases outside the gene matches. The CDR3 region has the DNA TGTGCCAGCAGTCCCGGGACTAGCGCCGGGGAGCTGTTTTTT. Amino acid sequence: CASSPGTSAGELFF.

Only a few counts were recorded for this clonotype. V usage is TRBV5-8 and J usage is TRBJ2-5; tentatively, D is TRBD1 (6 bases). The germline V and J ends were trimmed by 4 bases and 3 bases, with 16 bases remaining between them. Per germline, CDR1 SGHTS and CDR2 YDEGEE. The CDR3 totals 15 residues. The CDR3 nucleotides are TGTGCCAGCAGCCCGGGGACACGCAAGAAAGAGACCCAGTACTTC. This codes for CASSPGTRKKETQYF.

This clonotype was observed a handful of times. The chain employs TRBV18 and TRBJ2-7; D gene uncertain. Germline loops: CDR1 KGHSH, CDR2 LQKENI. Trimming shortened V by 3 bases and J by 7 bases, and 19 bases separated the two germline ends. The CDR3 contains 15 residues. DNA for the CDR3: TGTGCCAGCTCACCCTCTTCGATTTTACGTACGGAGCAGTACTTC. Residues: CASSPSSILRTEQYF.

In its sample, this clonotype was seen a few times. V gene TRBV5-4 combines with J gene TRBJ1-4; D might be TRBD1 (6 bases). Trimming removed 4 bases at V and 4 bases at J, with 11 bases between. Germline V gene lookup returns CDR1 SGHNT and CDR2 YYREEE (reference sequence). CDR3 length equals 14 residues. The CDR3: CASSLDRHNEKLFF. The CDR3 coding sequence is TGTGCCAGCAGCCTAGACAGGCATAATGAAAAACTGTTTTTT. Based on the CDR3 plus reference TRBV5-4 and TRBJ1-4, the full variable domain is ETGVTQSPTHLIKTRGQQVTLRCSSQSGHNTVSWYQQALGQGPQFIFQYYREEENGRGNFPPRFSGLQFPNYSSELNVNALELDDSALYLCASSLDRHNEKLFFGSGTQLSVL.

This clonotype was counted between two and nine times. Sequence at one end of the junction differs from germline and may be a read error. In nucleotides, the CDR3 is TGTGCCAGCAGCTTACGGGGCTCGTTC. Translated, it gives CASSLRGSF. The V gene is TRBV7-2, the J gene TRBJ1-2, with D possibly TRBD1 on 5 matching bases. This CDR3 has 9 amino acids. CDR1 and CDR2 (germline): SGHTA, FQGNSA.